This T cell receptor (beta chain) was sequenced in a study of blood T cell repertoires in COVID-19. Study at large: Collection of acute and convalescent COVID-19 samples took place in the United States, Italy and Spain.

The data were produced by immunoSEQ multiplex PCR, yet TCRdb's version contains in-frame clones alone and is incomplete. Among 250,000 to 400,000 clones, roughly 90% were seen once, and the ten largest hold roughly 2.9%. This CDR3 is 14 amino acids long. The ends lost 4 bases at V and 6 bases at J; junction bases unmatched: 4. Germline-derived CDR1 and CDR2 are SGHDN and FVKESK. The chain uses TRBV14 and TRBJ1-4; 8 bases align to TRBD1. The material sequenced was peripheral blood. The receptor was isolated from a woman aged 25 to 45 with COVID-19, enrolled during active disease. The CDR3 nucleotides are TGTGCCAGCAGCCGGGACAGGATTGATGAAAAACTGTTTTTT. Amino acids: CASSRDRIDEKLFF.